Below, 24 T cell receptor beta chains from the same sample are listed, as sequenced in a study of cytomegalovirus exposure and HLA in healthy donors. The primer mix had 60 Vbeta and 13 Jbeta primers. TCRdb's copy holds only in-frame clones and misses some; the assay was immunoSEQ multiplex PCR. The sample shows 220,000 or so clones, under 85% of them seen only once. The source material was PBMCs. These receptors originate from a man aged 50 or older in good health and CMV-seronegative.

The chain joins TRBV18 to TRBJ2-1; D perhaps matches TRBD2 (6 bases). Germline values: CDR1 KGHSH, CDR2 LQKENI. The V gene lost 3 bases and the J gene lost 5 bases, with 17 bases spanning the gap. This CDR3 region has 16 residues. The CDR3 region is CASSPLSGLTHNEQFF. The CDR3 DNA sequence: TGTGCCAGCTCACCCCTTAGCGGTCTAACTCACAATGAGCAGTTCTTC. Together with reference TRBV18 and TRBJ2-1, the CDR3 gives the full variable domain: NAGVMQNPRHLVRRRGQEARLRCSPMKGHSHVYWYRQLPEEGLKFMVYLQKENIIDESGMPKERFSAEFPKEGPSILRIQQVVRGDSAAYFCASSPLSGLTHNEQFFGPGTRLTVL.

This sequence joins TRBV27 and TRBJ2-6; 8 bases map to TRBD2. Trimming took 2 bases from V and 2 from J; bases not matched to a gene: 8. Germline-derived CDR1 and CDR2 are MNHEY and SMNVEV (reference sequence). CDR3 length equals 18 residues. The CDR3 here is CASSLGRGAVAGANVLTF. As DNA, the CDR3 is TGTGCCAGCAGTTTAGGGCGGGGGGCGGTCGCTGGGGCCAACGTCCTGACTTTC.

This clone has a count of ten or more. The chain joins TRBV25-1 to TRBJ2-7; possible D gene TRBD2, 5 bases. With 3 bases removed from V and 4 bases from J, the gap between germline ends came to 16 bases. Germline V lookup: CDR1 MGHDK, CDR2 SYGVNS. CDR3 length: 15 amino acids. CDR3 bases: TGTGCCAGCAGTGATCATGGACTCCCCGGGTACGAGCAGTACTTC. This sequence encodes CASSDHGLPGYEQYF.

The chain has TRBV7-3 and TRBJ1-4; maybe TRBD1 (6 bases). The CDR3 length is 13 residues. The V and J ends lost 9 bases and 7 bases respectively, with 15 bases between them. Germline V gene data show CDR1 as SGHTA and CDR2 as FQGTGA. CDR3 protein: CARLDRWGEKLFF. The CDR3 nucleotides read TGTGCCAGGCTGGACAGATGGGGTGAAAAACTGTTTTTT.

The chain recombines TRBV27 with TRBJ1-1, with 9 positions matching TRBD1. Germline V CDR1 and CDR2: MNHEY, SMNVEV (reference sequence). Losses at the gene ends were 3 bases for V and 4 bases for J; bases not matched to a gene: 0. The CDR3 has 13 residues. The CDR3 loop reads CASSLDRGTEAFF. DNA of the CDR3: TGTGCCAGCAGTTTGGACAGGGGCACTGAAGCTTTCTTT.

The genes are TRBV5-4 and TRBJ2-1; TRBD2 agrees at 13 bases. V was clipped by 0 bases and J by 0 bases; unmatched bases: 6. The CDR3 runs 19 residues. The germline V gene has CDR1 SGHNT and CDR2 YYREEE (reference sequence). The chain's CDR3 is CASSLGSTSGRASYNEQFF. CDR3 coding DNA: TGTGCCAGCAGCTTGGGCAGTACTAGCGGGAGGGCCTCCTACAATGAGCAGTTCTTC. The whole variable domain, filled in from reference TRBV5-4 and TRBJ2-1, reads ETGVTQSPTHLIKTRGQQVTLRCSSQSGHNTVSWYQQALGQGPQFIFQYYREEENGRGNFPPRFSGLQFPNYSSELNVNALELDDSALYLCASSLGSTSGRASYNEQFFGPGTRLTVL.

The gene calls are TRBV5-1 and TRBJ2-5; weak D call: TRBD1 (5 bases). The CDR3 covers 14 residues. V lost 0 bases, J lost 2 bases, and 8 bases lay in between. Germline V gives CDR1 SGHRS, CDR2 YFSETQ. CDR3 amino acids: CASSLEGQQETQYF. In DNA form, the CDR3 reads TGCGCCAGCAGCTTGGAGGGGCAGCAAGAGACCCAGTACTTC.

The count of this clone is one. The rearrangement uses TRBV6-5 and TRBJ1-2; 9 nucleotides match TRBD1. The CDR3 is made up of 13 amino acids. CDR1 is MNHEY, CDR2 SVGAGI, per germline. The V and J ends lost 4 bases and 7 bases, in that order; junction bases with no gene match: 4. The CDR3 sequence: CASSSGDRAGYTF. CDR3 bases: TGTGCCAGCAGTTCCGGGGACAGGGCTGGCTACACCTTC.

With regard to this clone: At one end the junction does not follow the germline gene, possibly because of a read error. V gene TRBV6-5 combines with J gene TRBJ2-7; 13 bases fit TRBD2. The CDR3 runs to 15 residues. CDR1 is MNHEY, CDR2 SVGAGI, per germline. The CDR3 DNA reads TGTGCCGGCAGGCAAACTAGCGGGAGGGTATACGAGCAGTACTTC. Protein sequence: CAGRQTSGRVYEQYF.

V and J are TRBV5-4 and TRBJ2-3; possibly TRBD2 for D (5 bases). The V end was cut by 4 bases, the J end by 4 bases, with 13 bases between. From germline, CDR1 is SGHNT and CDR2 YYREEE (reference sequence). The CDR3 runs 14 residues. The CDR3 is CASSLPGSADTQYF. The CDR3 DNA sequence: TGTGCCAGCAGCCTGCCGGGGTCGGCAGATACGCAGTATTTT.

The rearrangement links TRBV30 to TRBJ2-3; 7 nucleotides match TRBD2. Germline loops: CDR1 GTSNPN, CDR2 SVGIG (reference sequence). The V gene end was trimmed by 2 bases and the J gene end by 3 bases; junction bases not matched to a gene: 11. The CDR3 is made up of 16 amino acids. Written as DNA, the CDR3 is TGTGCCTGGAGTCCGAGGACTAGGAAGGTAACAGATACGCAGTATTTT. Amino acid sequence: CAWSPRTRKVTDTQYF.

V gene TRBV9 combines with J gene TRBJ1-1, with TRBD1 matching over 7 bases. The CDR3 has 16 amino acids. Per germline, CDR1 SGDLS and CDR2 YYNGEE. After removal of 3 bases from V and 1 base from J, the junction contained 9 bases not matched to a gene. The CDR3 is CASSGHYRGSNTEAFF. CDR3 sequence (DNA): TGTGCCAGCAGCGGGCATTACAGGGGATCGAACACTGAAGCTTTCTTT. The complete variable domain, with remaining parts taken from reference TRBV9 and TRBJ1-1, reads DSGVTQTPKHLITATGQRVTLRCSPRSGDLSVYWYQQSLDQGLQFLIQYYNGEERAKGNILERFSAQQFPDLHSELNLSSLELGDSALYFCASSGHYRGSNTEAFFGQGTRLTVV.

The chain combines TRBV28 with TRBJ2-1, with 9 bases aligning to TRBD2. The CDR3 spans 15 residues. The junction had 7 bases not matched to a gene; V was cut back by 6 bases and J by 4 bases. Germline CDR1 reads MDHEN; CDR2 reads SYDVKM. CDR3 nucleotides: TGTGCCAGCAGAGCTCTAGCGGGACCGTACAATGAGCAGTTCTTC. Residues: CASRALAGPYNEQFF.

The chain recombines TRBV4-1 with TRBJ1-2; possibly TRBD1 for D (5 bases). In germline, CDR1 is MGHRA, CDR2 YSYEKL. The CDR3 extends over 15 amino acids. Deletions cut 1 base from V and 1 base from J, with 10 bases between. CDR3 DNA sequence: TGCGCCAGCAGCCAAGGGGAAGGGGTTAACTATGGCTACACCTTC. Residues: CASSQGEGVNYGYTF.

This chain connects TRBV7-2 to TRBJ1-1; no firm D call. CDR3 size: 13 residues. Trimming took off 6 bases at V and 5 bases at J, with 13 bases between the two ends. The V gene's germline CDR1 is SGHTA and CDR2 FQGNSA. The CDR3 DNA sequence: TGTGCCAGCAGTTCCACAACCGAAACTGAAGCTTTCTTT. Amino acid sequence: CASSSTTETEAFF.

The CDR3 nucleotides read TGTGCCAGCAGGAGATGGACTAGCGAGAGCTCCTACGAGCAGTACTTC. Its translation: CASRRWTSESSYEQYF. The rearrangement uses TRBV6-6 and TRBJ2-7; 9 bases fit TRBD2. J gave up 0 bases and V 6 bases, and 9 bases lay outside the gene matches. Germline CDR1 reads MNHNY; CDR2 reads SVGAGI (reference sequence). The CDR3 length is 16 residues.

The J gene is TRBJ2-1, the V gene TRBV2; D perhaps matches TRBD2 (6 bases). Germline CDR1 reads SNHLY; CDR2 reads FYNNEI. The CDR3 runs to 13 residues. Deletions cut 4 bases from V and 8 bases from J, with 12 bases between. For the CDR3, the DNA is TGTGCCAGCAGTGCCCGGGAGTTGGATGAGCAGTTCTTC. Its protein is CASSARELDEQFF.

With regard to this clone: The same CDR3 is also encoded by other DNA sequences in this sample. This chain uses TRBV7-3 with TRBJ2-2, with D unclear. Germline CDR1 is SGHTA and CDR2 is FQGTGA. The V end lost 0 bases, the J end lost 8 bases, and 16 bases lay between the germline ends. The CDR3 totals 16 residues. In DNA, the CDR3 is TGTGCCAGCAGCTTAACGTTCCTAGTAGATCCTGGGGAGCTGTTTTTT. Residues: CASSLTFLVDPGELFF.

V gene TRBV6-6 combines with J gene TRBJ2-3; TRBD2 might be the D (5 bases). Germline V CDR1 and CDR2: MNHNY, SVGAGI (reference sequence). The V and J ends lost 7 bases and 4 bases respectively, with 12 bases between them. The CDR3 totals 13 residues. The CDR3 DNA reads as TGTGCCAGCACCCCCCCGGGGTCAGATACGCAGTATTTT. It specifies CASTPPGSDTQYF.

With respect to this clone: This specimen includes other DNA sequences encoding the same CDR3. The chain couples TRBV18 to TRBJ2-3; no clear D gene. V was trimmed by 1 base and J by 2 bases, leaving 4 bases between them. CDR1 is KGHSH and CDR2 is LQKENI in the germline V gene. The CDR3 runs to 13 residues. The CDR3 DNA follows: TGTGCCAGCTCACCACTACTCACAGATACGCAGTATTTT. It codes for CASSPLLTDTQYF. The variable domain in full, with the rest retrieved from reference TRBV18 and TRBJ2-3, is NAGVMQNPRHLVRRRGQEARLRCSPMKGHSHVYWYRQLPEEGLKFMVYLQKENIIDESGMPKERFSAEFPKEGPSILRIQQVVRGDSAAYFCASSPLLTDTQYFGPGTRLTVL.

This rearrangement joins TRBV5-1 to TRBJ1-3; D is ambiguous. This CDR3 comprises 15 residues. Trimming pared 0 bases from V and 3 bases from J, leaving 10 bases between. Germline V CDR1 and CDR2: SGHRS, YFSETQ. The CDR3 loop is CASSLDGLVGNTIYF. The CDR3 DNA sequence: TGCGCCAGCAGCTTGGATGGGCTGGTTGGAAACACCATATATTTT. Drawing the rest from reference TRBV5-1 and TRBJ1-3, the complete variable domain is KAGVTQTPRYLIKTRGQQVTLSCSPISGHRSVSWYQQTPGQGLQFLFEYFSETQRNKGNFPGRFSGRQFSNSRSEMNVSTLELGDSALYLCASSLDGLVGNTIYFGEGSWLTVV.

The chain recombines TRBV29-1 with TRBJ1-2; 9 bases map to TRBD1. V dropped 1 base and J dropped 6; count of bases not matched to a gene: 6. The CDR3 runs to 14 residues. CDR1 is SQVTM and CDR2 is ANQGSEA in the germline V gene. CDR3 nucleotides: TGCAGCGTTGAAGGCACAGGGGGCGGGAATGGCTACACCTTC. This translates into CSVEGTGGGNGYTF.

The genes are TRBV29-1 and TRBJ2-1; the D gene is possibly TRBD1 (6 bases). CDR1 and CDR2 (germline): SQVTM, ANQGSEA. The CDR3 has 12 residues. V dropped 5 bases and J dropped 3 bases, with 8 bases sitting between them. As DNA, the CDR3 is TGCAGCGTTACAGGGATCTACAATGAGCAGTTCTTC. Translated, it gives CSVTGIYNEQFF.

The genes are TRBV9 and TRBJ2-1, with 12 bases matching TRBD2. The CDR3 loop spans 17 amino acids. J gave up 6 bases and V 0 bases, and 7 bases lay outside the gene matches. Germline V CDR1 and CDR2: SGDLS, YYNGEE. CDR3 in DNA: TGTGCCAGCAGCGTAGTACCACTAGCGGGAGGACTCAATGAGCAGTTCTTC. The encoded protein is CASSVVPLAGGLNEQFF. Looking up the rest from reference TRBV9 and TRBJ2-1 gives the full variable domain: DSGVTQTPKHLITATGQRVTLRCSPRSGDLSVYWYQQSLDQGLQFLIQYYNGEERAKGNILERFSAQQFPDLHSELNLSSLELGDSALYFCASSVVPLAGGLNEQFFGPGTRLTVL.